This TCR beta chain was sequenced in a study of cytomegalovirus exposure and HLA in healthy donors. The CDR3 totals 15 residues. Germline lookup yields CDR1 PRHDT and CDR2 FYEKMQ (reference sequence). The ends were cut back, 5 bases at V and 4 bases at J, with 15 bases in the middle. Concerning this clone: The antigen remains undetermined.

The PCR had 60 Vbeta and 13 Jbeta primers. Method: immunoSEQ multiplex PCR; TCRdb's copy keeps in-frame clones and lacks some. Its table records tens of thousands of clones. Study conclusions and caveats: Earlier analysis looked at TCR beta V segments, and most were productive about 90% or about 30% of the time. Association of about 17,000 TCR beta sequences with HLA alleles was found at 0.05 false discovery rate in a later analysis. Later findings reportedly placed an Asian-associated ancestry cluster below the approximately 620-donor mean for N-insertions. With DRB1 most and HLA-C fewest, TCR association rates differed between HLA loci in a later analysis.

The chain couples TRBV13 to TRBJ2-4; TRBD1 might be the D (6 bases). The sample comprised PBMCs. The receptor comes from a man aged 50 or older in good health and CMV-seronegative. The chain's CDR3 is CASSRRTEQKNIQYF. For the CDR3, the DNA is TGTGCCAGCAGCAGACGGACAGAACAAAAAAACATTCAGTACTTC. Combining the CDR3 with reference TRBV13 and TRBJ2-4 gives the whole variable domain AAGVIQSPRHLIKEKRETATLKCYPIPRHDTVYWYQQGPGQDPQFLISFYEKMQSDKGSIPDRFSAQQFSDYHSELNMSSLELGDSALYFCASSRRTEQKNIQYFGAGTRLSVL.